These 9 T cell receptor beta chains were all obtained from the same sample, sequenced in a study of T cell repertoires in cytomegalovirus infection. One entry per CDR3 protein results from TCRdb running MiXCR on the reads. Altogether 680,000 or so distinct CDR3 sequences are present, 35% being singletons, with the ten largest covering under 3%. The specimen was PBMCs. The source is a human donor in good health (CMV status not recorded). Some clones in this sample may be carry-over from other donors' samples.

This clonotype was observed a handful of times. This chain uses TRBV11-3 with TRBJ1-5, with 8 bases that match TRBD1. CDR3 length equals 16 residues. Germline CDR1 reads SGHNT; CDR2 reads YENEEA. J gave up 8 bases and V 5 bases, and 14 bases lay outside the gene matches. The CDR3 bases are TGTGCCAGCAGCATACCTGACAGGGGCCGGCGCAAGCCCCAGCATTTT. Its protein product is CASSIPDRGRRKPQHF.

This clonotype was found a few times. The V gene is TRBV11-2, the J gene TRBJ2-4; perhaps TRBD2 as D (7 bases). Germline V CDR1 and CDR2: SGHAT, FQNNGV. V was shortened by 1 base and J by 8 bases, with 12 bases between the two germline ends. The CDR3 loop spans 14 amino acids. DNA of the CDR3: TGTGCCAGCAGCTTAGGAGGGGGGGACGACATTCAGTACTTC. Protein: CASSLGGGDDIQYF.

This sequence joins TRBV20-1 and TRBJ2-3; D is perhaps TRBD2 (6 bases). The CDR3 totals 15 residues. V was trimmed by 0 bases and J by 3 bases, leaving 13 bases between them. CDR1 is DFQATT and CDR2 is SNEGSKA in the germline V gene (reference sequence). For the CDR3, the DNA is TGCAGTGCTAGAGATTCTAGCGTAGGGACAGATACGCAGTATTTT. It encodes CSARDSSVGTDTQYF.

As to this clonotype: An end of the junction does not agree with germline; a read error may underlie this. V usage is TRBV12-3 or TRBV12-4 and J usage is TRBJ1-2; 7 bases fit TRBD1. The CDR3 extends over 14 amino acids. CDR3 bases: TGTGCCAGCAGTTTAGACAGGGGAGGCTATGGCCACACCTTC. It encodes CASSLDRGGYGHTF.

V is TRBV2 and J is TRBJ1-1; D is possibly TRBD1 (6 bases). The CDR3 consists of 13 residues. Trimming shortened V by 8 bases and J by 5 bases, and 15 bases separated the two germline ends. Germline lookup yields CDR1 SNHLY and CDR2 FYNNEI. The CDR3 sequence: CASRVEGGTEAFF. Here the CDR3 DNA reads TGTGCCAGCCGGGTTGAGGGGGGAACTGAAGCTTTCTTT.

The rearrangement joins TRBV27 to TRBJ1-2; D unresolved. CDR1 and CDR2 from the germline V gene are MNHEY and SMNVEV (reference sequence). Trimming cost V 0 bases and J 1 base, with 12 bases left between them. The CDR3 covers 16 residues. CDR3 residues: CASSLSTRPGNYGYTF. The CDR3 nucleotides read TGTGCCAGCAGTTTATCAACCCGACCGGGTAACTATGGCTACACCTTC.

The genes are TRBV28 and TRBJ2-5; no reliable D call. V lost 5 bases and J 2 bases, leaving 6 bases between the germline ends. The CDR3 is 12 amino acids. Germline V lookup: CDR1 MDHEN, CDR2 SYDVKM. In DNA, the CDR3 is TGTGCCAGCAGTCAAGCACAAGAGACCCAGTACTTC. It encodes CASSQAQETQYF.

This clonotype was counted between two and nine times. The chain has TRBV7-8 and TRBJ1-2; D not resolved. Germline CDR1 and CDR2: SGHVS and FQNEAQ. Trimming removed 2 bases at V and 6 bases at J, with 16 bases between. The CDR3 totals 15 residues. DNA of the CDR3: TGTGCCAGCAGCTTACGGCCGATAACAACCGATGGCTACACCTTC. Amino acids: CASSLRPITTDGYTF.

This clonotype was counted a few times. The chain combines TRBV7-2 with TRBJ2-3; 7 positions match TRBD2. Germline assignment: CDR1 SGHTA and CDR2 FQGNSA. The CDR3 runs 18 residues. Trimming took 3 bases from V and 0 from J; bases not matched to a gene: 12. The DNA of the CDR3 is TGTGCCAGCAGCTTTATCGTAGGCGGGGGAACTAGCACAGATACGCAGTATTTT. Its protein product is CASSFIVGGGTSTDTQYF.